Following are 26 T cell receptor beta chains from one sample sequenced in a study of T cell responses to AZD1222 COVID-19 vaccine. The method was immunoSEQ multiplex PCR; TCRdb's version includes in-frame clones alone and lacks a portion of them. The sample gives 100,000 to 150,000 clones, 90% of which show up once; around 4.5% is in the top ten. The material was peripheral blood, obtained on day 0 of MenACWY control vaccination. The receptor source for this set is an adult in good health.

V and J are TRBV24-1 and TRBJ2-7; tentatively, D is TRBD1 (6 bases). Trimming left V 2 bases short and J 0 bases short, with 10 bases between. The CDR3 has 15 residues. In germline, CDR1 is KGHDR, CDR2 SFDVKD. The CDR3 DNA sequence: TGTGCCACCAGTGATTCCGGACAGAACTCCTACGAGCAGTACTTC. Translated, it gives CATSDSGQNSYEQYF.

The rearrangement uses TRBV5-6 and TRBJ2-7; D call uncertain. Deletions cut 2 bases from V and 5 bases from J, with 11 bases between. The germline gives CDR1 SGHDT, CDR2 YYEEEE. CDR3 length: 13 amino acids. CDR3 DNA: TGTGCCAGCAGCTTCAGTCAGTTCGACGAGCAGTACGTC. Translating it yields CASSFSQFDEQYV.

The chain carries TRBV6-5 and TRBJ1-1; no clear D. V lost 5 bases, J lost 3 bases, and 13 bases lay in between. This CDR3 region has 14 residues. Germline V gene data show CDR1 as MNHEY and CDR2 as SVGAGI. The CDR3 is CASSPFDWDTEAFF. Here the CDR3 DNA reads TGTGCCAGCAGTCCCTTTGACTGGGACACTGAAGCTTTCTTT.

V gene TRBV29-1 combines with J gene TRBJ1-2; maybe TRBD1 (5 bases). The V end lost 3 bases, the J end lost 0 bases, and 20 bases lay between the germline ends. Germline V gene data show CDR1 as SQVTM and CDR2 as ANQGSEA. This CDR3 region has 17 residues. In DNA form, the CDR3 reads TGCAGCGTTGAGGGGGAGGCAGAGAGACTTTCTAACTATGGCTACACCTTC. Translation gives CSVEGEAERLSNYGYTF.

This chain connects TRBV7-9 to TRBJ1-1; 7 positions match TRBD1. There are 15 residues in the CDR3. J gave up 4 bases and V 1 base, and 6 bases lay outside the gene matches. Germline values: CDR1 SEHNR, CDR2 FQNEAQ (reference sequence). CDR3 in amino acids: CASSLEGARVTEAFF. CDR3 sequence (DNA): TGTGCCAGCAGCTTAGAGGGGGCGCGGGTCACTGAAGCTTTCTTT.

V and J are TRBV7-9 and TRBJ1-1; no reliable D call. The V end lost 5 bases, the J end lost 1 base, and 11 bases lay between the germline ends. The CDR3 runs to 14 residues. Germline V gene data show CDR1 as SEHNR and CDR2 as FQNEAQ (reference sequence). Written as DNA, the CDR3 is TGTGCCAGCAGCGCGGACCGGGGGAACACTGAAGCTTTCTTT. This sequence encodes CASSADRGNTEAFF. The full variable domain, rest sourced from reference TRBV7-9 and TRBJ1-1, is DTGVSQNPRHKITKRGQNVTFRCDPISEHNRLYWYRQTLGQGPEFLTYFQNEAQLEKSRLLSDRFSAERPKGSFSTLEIQRTEQGDSAMYLCASSADRGNTEAFFGQGTRLTVV.

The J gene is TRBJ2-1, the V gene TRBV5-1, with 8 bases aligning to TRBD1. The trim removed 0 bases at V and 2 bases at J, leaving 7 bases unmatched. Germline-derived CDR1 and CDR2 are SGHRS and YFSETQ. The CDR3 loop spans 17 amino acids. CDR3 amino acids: CASSLDSDRATYNEQFF. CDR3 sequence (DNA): TGCGCCAGCAGCTTGGATTCGGACAGGGCAACCTACAATGAGCAGTTCTTC. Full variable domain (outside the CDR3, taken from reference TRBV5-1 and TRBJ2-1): KAGVTQTPRYLIKTRGQQVTLSCSPISGHRSVSWYQQTPGQGLQFLFEYFSETQRNKGNFPGRFSGRQFSNSRSEMNVSTLELGDSALYLCASSLDSDRATYNEQFFGPGTRLTVL.

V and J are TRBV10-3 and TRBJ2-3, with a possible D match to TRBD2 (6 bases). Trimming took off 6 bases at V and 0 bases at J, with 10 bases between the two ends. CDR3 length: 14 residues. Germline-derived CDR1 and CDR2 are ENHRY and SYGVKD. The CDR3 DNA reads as TGTGCCATCAGCTGGGAGGACAGCACAGATACGCAGTATTTT. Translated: CAISWEDSTDTQYF.

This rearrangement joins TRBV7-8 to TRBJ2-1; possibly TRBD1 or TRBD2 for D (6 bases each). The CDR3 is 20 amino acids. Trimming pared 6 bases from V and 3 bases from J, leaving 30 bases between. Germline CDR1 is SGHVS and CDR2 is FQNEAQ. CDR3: CASSGGLGGPSGPFYNEQFF. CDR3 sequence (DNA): TGTGCCAGCAGTGGGGGTCTTGGGGGGCCCAGCGGCCCTTTCTACAATGAGCAGTTCTTC.

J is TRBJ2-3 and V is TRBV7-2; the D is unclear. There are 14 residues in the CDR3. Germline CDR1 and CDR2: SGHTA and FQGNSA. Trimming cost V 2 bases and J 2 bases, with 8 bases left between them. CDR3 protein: CASSLLYHTDTQYF. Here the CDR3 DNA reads TGTGCCAGCAGCTTACTCTACCACACAGATACGCAGTATTTT.

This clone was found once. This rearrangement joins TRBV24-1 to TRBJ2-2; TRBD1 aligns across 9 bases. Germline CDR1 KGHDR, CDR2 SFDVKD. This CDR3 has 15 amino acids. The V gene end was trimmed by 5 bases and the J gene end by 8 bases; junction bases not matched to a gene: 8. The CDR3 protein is CATSAGQGRVGELFF. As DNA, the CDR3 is TGTGCCACCAGTGCGGGACAGGGAAGGGTTGGGGAGCTGTTTTTT.

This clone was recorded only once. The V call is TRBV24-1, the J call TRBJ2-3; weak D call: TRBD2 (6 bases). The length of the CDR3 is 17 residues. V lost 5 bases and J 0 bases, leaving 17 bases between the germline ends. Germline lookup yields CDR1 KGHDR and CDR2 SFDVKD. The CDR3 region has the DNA TGTGCCACCAGTGGGGGAGGACCTCTGGGAAGCACAGATACGCAGTATTTT. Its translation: CATSGGGPLGSTDTQYF.

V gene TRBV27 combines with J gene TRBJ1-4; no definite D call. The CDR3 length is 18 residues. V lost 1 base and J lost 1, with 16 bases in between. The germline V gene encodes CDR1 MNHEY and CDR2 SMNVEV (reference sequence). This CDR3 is CASSLFPPKTLTNEKLFF. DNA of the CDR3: TGTGCCAGCAGTTTATTCCCCCCGAAGACATTAACTAATGAAAAACTGTTTTTT. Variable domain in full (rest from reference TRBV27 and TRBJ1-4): EAQVTQNPRYLITVTGKKLTVTCSQNMNHEYMSWYRQDPGLGLRQIYYSMNVEVTDKGDVPEGYKVSRKEKRNFPLILESPSPNQTSLYFCASSLFPPKTLTNEKLFFGSGTQLSVL.

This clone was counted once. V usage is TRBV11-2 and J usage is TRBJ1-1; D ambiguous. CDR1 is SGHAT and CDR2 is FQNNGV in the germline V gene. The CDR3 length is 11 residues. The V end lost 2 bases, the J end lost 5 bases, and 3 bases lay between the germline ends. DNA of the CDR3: TGTGCCAGCAGCTTATTTACTGAAGCTTTCTTT. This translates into CASSLFTEAFF. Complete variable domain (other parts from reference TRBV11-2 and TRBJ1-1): EAGVAQSPRYKIIEKRQSVAFWCNPISGHATLYWYQQILGQGPKLLIQFQNNGVVDDSQLPKDRFSAERLKGVDSTLKIQPAKLEDSAVYLCASSLFTEAFFGQGTRLTVV.

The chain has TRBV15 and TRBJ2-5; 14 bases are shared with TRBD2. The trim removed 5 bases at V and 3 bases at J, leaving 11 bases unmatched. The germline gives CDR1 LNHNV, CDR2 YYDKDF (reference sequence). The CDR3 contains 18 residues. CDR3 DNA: TGTGCCACCAGCGTAGGGACTAGCGGGAGTGGGAGTGAAGAGACCCAGTACTTC. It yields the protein CATSVGTSGSGSEETQYF.

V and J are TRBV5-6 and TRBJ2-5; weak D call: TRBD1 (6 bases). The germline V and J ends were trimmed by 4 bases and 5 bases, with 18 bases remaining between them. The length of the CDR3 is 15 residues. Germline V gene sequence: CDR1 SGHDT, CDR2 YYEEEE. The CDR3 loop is CASSLGQSLRETQYF. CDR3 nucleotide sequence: TGTGCCAGCAGCCTTGGACAGTCCTTAAGGGAGACCCAGTACTTC.

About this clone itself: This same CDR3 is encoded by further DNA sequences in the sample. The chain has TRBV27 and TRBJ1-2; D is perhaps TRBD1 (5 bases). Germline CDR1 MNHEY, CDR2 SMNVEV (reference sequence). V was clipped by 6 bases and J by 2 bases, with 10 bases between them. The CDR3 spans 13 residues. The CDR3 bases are TGTGCCAGCAGCCTGGGGCAGAACTATGGCTACACCTTC. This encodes CASSLGQNYGYTF.

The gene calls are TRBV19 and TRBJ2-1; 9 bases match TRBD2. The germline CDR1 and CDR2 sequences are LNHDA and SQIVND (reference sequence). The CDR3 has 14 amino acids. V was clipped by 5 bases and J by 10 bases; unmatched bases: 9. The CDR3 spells CASSFGGRANEQFF. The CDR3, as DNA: TGTGCCAGTAGTTTTGGCGGGAGGGCTAACGAGCAGTTCTTC.

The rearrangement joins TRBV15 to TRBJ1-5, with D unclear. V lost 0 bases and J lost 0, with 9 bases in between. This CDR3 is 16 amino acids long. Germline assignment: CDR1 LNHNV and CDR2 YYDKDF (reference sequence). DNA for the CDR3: TGTGCCACCAGCAGAGACCGTGTCATTAGCAATCAGCCCCAGCATTTT. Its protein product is CATSRDRVISNQPQHF.

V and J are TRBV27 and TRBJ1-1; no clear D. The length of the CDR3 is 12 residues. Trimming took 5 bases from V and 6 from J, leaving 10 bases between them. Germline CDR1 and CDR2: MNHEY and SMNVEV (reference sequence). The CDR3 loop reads CASSKLGSEAFF. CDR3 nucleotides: TGTGCCAGCAGTAAATTGGGATCTGAAGCTTTCTTT.

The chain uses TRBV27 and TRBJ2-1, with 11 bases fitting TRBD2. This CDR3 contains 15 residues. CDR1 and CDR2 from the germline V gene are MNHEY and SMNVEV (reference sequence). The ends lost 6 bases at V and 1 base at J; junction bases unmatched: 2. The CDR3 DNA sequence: TGTGCCAGCAGCCTAGCGGGGGGTTCCTACAATGAGCAGTTCTTC. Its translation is CASSLAGGSYNEQFF.

The CDR3 nucleotides read TGCGCCAGCAGCCTCGGACAGACTAGCACAGATACGCAGTATTTT. Its translation is CASSLGQTSTDTQYF. The J gene is TRBJ2-3, the V gene TRBV5-1, with D possibly being TRBD1 (6 bases). This CDR3 spans 15 amino acids. CDR1 SGHRS and CDR2 YFSETQ come from the germline V gene. V lost 4 bases and J lost 0, with 12 bases in between.

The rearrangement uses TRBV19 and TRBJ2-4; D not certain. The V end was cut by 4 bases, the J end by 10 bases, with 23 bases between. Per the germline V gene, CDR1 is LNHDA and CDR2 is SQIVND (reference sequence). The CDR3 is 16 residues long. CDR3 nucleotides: TGTGCCAGTAGTACCTCACTTCCAAGCCCCCTAAGAATTCAGTACTTC. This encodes CASSTSLPSPLRIQYF.

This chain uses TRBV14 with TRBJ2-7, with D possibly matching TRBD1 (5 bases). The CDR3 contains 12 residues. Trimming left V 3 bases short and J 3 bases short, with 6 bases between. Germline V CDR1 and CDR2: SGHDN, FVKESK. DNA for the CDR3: TGTGCCAGCAGCCAGCAGGGCTACGAGCAGTACGTC. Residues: CASSQQGYEQYV.

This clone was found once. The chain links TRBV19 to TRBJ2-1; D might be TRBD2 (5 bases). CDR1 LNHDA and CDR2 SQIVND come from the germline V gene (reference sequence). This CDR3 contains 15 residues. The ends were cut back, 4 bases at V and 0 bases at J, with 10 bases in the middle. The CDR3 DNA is TGTGCCAGTAGTAAGGACTGGAGCTCCTACAATGAGCAGTTCTTC. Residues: CASSKDWSSYNEQFF.

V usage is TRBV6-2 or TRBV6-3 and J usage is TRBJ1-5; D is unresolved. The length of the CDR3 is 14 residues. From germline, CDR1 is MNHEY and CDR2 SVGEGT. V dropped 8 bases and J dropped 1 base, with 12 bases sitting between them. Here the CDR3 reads CASCLWSSNQPQHF. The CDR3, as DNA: TGTGCCAGCTGCCTCTGGTCGAGCAATCAGCCCCAGCATTTT.